This T cell receptor beta chain was sequenced during a study of T cells in tumors after PD-1 blockade. Study-wide background: Prior checkpoint blockade, systemic immunosuppressant use, or anti-cancer therapy within 4 weeks excluded patients. Notes on the study in general: Some novel exhausted tumor clones appeared in pre-treatment blood, suggesting peripheral recruitment.

A word on this clone: Its specificity is not known.

Germline V gives CDR1 MDHEN, CDR2 SYDVKM. V was cut by 7 bases and J by 4 bases, with 13 bases left in between. This CDR3 has 14 amino acids. Method: immunoSEQ multiplex PCR; TCRdb's copy keeps in-frame clones and lacks some. This table has about 35,000 clones, roughly 78% appearing once. The source of this sequence is a human donor with basal cell carcinoma. The specimen was PBMCs, collected before anti-PD-1 treatment. The chain employs TRBV28 and TRBJ1-4; D remains unclear. The CDR3 DNA reads TGTGCCAGCAAGAAGGGCAGCCTTAATGAAAAACTGTTTTTT. Translation gives CASKKGSLNEKLFF.